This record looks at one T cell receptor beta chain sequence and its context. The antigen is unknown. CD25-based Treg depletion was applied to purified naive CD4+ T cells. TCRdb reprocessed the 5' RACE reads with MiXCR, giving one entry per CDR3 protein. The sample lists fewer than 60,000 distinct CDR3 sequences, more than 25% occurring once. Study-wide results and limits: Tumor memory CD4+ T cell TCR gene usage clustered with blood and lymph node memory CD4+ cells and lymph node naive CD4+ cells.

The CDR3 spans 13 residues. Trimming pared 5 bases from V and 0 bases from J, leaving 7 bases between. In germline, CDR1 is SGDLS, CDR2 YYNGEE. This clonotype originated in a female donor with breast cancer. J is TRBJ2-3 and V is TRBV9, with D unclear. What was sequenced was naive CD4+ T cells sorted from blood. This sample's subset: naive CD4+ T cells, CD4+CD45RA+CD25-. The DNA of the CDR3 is TGTGCCAGCAGTGTCTTAAGCACAGATACGCAGTATTTT. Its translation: CASSVLSTDTQYF. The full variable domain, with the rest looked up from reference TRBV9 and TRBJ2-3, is DSGVTQTPKHLITATGQRVTLRCSPRSGDLSVYWYQQSLDQGLQFLIQYYNGEERAKGNILERFSAQQFPDLHSELNLSSLELGDSALYFCASSVLSTDTQYFGPGTRLTVL.